This T cell receptor (beta chain) was captured by sequencing in a study of cytotoxic CD8 clonotypes in ibrutinib-treated CLL. The protocol was immunoSEQ multiplex PCR, while the TCRdb copy is restricted to in-frame clones and leaves out a portion. This sample has more than 200,000 clones, with roughly 70% found just once. The sample here was PBMCs, taken after 24 months of ibrutinib treatment. The receptor's source is a human donor with chronic lymphocytic leukemia.

CDR3 protein: CATSTLNQPQHF. CDR3 sequence (DNA): TGTGCCACTTCGACCCTCAATCAGCCCCAGCATTTT. The rearrangement links TRBV28 to TRBJ1-5; D not resolved. This CDR3 has 12 amino acids. Deletions cut 10 bases from V and 3 bases from J, with 10 bases between. Germline V gives CDR1 MDHEN, CDR2 SYDVKM.